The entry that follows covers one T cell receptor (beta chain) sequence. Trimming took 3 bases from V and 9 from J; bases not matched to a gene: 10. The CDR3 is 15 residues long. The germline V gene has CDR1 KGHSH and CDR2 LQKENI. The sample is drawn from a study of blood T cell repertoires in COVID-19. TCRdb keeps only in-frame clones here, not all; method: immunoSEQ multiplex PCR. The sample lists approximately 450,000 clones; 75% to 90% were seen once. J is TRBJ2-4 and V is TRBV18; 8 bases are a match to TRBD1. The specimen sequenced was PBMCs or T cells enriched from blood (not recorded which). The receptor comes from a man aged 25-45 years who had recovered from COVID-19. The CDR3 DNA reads TGTGCCAGCTCACCCCAGGACAGGGTCGTCAGCATTCAGTACTTC. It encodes CASSPQDRVVSIQYF.